Listed here are 25 T cell receptor beta chains from one sample, sequenced in a study of blood T cell repertoires in COVID-19. Measured with immunoSEQ multiplex PCR; TCRdb has only the in-frame clones, and not every one. The repertoire has some 330,000 clones, roughly 90% of them found once; the top ten carry about 3.9%. The sequenced sample was peripheral blood. The receptors stem from a woman aged 50 to 60 with active or convalescent COVID-19.

About this clone itself: This same CDR3 is encoded by further DNA sequences in the sample. J is TRBJ2-7 and V is TRBV19; a possible D gene is TRBD2 (5 bases). Germline CDR1 LNHDA, CDR2 SQIVND (reference sequence). The CDR3 runs 12 residues. Trimming removed 4 bases at V and 3 bases at J, with 7 bases between. Written as DNA, the CDR3 is TGTGCCAGTAGTAGTGGGAGCTACGAGCAGTACTTC. It encodes CASSSGSYEQYF.

This rearrangement joins TRBV7-8 to TRBJ1-6, with D unresolved. CDR1 is SGHVS, CDR2 FQNEAQ, per germline. V was shortened by 5 bases and J by 10 bases, with 18 bases between the two germline ends. The CDR3 loop spans 15 amino acids. The CDR3 reads CASSPAGRIRSPLHF. The CDR3 DNA reads as TGTGCCAGCAGCCCGGCGGGAAGGATACGGTCACCCCTCCACTTT.

The chain couples TRBV28 to TRBJ2-7; no reliable D call. The V gene's germline CDR1 is MDHEN and CDR2 SYDVKM. The CDR3 runs to 14 residues. Trimming left V 3 bases short and J 5 bases short, with 14 bases between. The CDR3 here is CASSLGAYRHEQYF. The CDR3 DNA is TGTGCCAGCAGTTTGGGCGCATATCGACACGAGCAGTACTTC.

V and J are TRBV11-3 and TRBJ1-3; D possibly corresponds to TRBD1 (6 bases). The germline V and J ends were trimmed by 5 bases and 1 base, with 9 bases remaining between them. Germline V gene sequence: CDR1 SGHNT, CDR2 YENEEA. This CDR3 spans 14 amino acids. Here the CDR3 reads CASSPTGSGNTIYF. CDR3 DNA sequence: TGTGCCAGCAGCCCCACAGGGTCTGGAAACACCATATATTTT. The whole variable domain, filled in from reference TRBV11-3 and TRBJ1-3, reads EAGVVQSPRYKIIEKKQPVAFWCNPISGHNTLYWYLQNLGQGPELLIRYENEEAVDDSQLPKDRFSAERLKGVDSTLKIQPAELGDSAVYLCASSPTGSGNTIYFGEGSWLTVV.

This clone has a single count. V gene TRBV21-1 combines with J gene TRBJ2-7; the D call of TRBD2 is as the table states it, not checked on the DNA. TRBV21-1 represents a pseudogene. CDR3 length: 22 amino acids. CDR3 sequence (DNA): TGTGCCAGCAGCAAAGCGGCTGACCAACCCCGACAACAGCGAGGGTTCTCCTACGAGCAGTACTTC. It translates to CASSKAADQPRQQRGFSYEQYF.

J is TRBJ2-1 and V is TRBV5-1; TRBD2 matches at 12 bases. The ends lost 4 bases at V and 5 bases at J; junction bases unmatched: 7. CDR3 length: 16 residues. CDR1 is SGHRS, CDR2 YFSETQ, per germline. CDR3 coding DNA: TGCGCCAGCAGCATGACTAGCGGGAGTTTCAACAATGAGCAGTTCTTC. This gives the protein CASSMTSGSFNNEQFF.

This sequence joins TRBV12-3 or TRBV12-4 and TRBJ2-5; D gene ambiguous. This CDR3 is built from 13 residues. Trimming removed 3 bases at V and 1 base at J, with 6 bases between. The CDR3 sequence: CASSLHSQETQYF. CDR3 DNA sequence: TGTGCCAGCAGTTTGCACAGCCAAGAGACCCAGTACTTC.

V is TRBV9 and J is TRBJ2-2; weak D call: TRBD1 (6 bases). CDR1 SGDLS and CDR2 YYNGEE come from the germline V gene. Trimming removed 4 bases at V and 7 bases at J, with 14 bases between. CDR3 size: 14 residues. CDR3 sequence: CASSPQQGSGELFF. CDR3 bases: TGTGCCAGCAGCCCTCAACAGGGTAGCGGGGAGCTGTTTTTT.

This clone was detected a few times. V and J are TRBV28 and TRBJ1-3; D ambiguous. Trimming removed 10 bases from V and 0 bases from J, with 7 bases in between. Germline CDR1 MDHEN, CDR2 SYDVKM. The CDR3 contains 12 residues. Here the CDR3 DNA reads TGTGCCACCCTATACTCTGGAAACACCATATATTTT. It codes for CATLYSGNTIYF.

The chain has TRBV7-8 and TRBJ2-7; a weak D match, TRBD1 (5 bases). This CDR3 comprises 14 residues. In germline, CDR1 is SGHVS, CDR2 FQNEAQ. V lost 0 bases, J lost 2 bases, and 8 bases lay in between. CDR3 amino acids: CASSLAQVTYEQYF. The CDR3 DNA reads TGTGCCAGCAGCTTAGCACAGGTAACCTACGAGCAGTACTTC.

This chain joins TRBV5-1 and TRBJ2-5, with D tentatively TRBD2 (6 bases). This CDR3 region has 14 residues. Germline assignment: CDR1 SGHRS and CDR2 YFSETQ. With 2 bases removed from V and 4 bases from J, the gap between germline ends came to 12 bases. The CDR3 sequence: CASSLLQAGETQYF. For the CDR3, the DNA is TGCGCCAGCAGCTTATTACAAGCGGGAGAGACCCAGTACTTC.

The chain uses TRBV19 and TRBJ1-5, with 7 bases lining up with TRBD1. There are 20 residues in the CDR3. Looked up from germline, CDR1 is LNHDA and CDR2 is SQIVND (reference sequence). V shed 6 bases and J 1 base; nucleotides not matched to a gene: 21. CDR3 sequence: CASRNRGEKMQRPSNQPQHF. CDR3 nucleotide sequence: TGTGCCAGTAGAAACAGGGGCGAAAAGATGCAGAGGCCGAGCAATCAGCCCCAGCATTTT.

The chain joins TRBV25-1 to TRBJ2-1; 9 bases line up with TRBD1. The trim removed 2 bases at V and 3 bases at J, leaving 5 bases unmatched. This CDR3 has 16 residues. Germline V gene sequence: CDR1 MGHDK, CDR2 SYGVNS. Written as DNA, the CDR3 is TGTGCCAGCAGTGAACCCGGACAGGGGCTCTACAATGAGCAGTTCTTC. It translates to CASSEPGQGLYNEQFF. The variable domain in full, completed from reference TRBV25-1 and TRBJ2-1, reads EADIYQTPRYLVIGTGKKITLECSQTMGHDKMYWYQQDPGMELHLIHYSYGVNSTEKGDLSSESTVSRIRTEHFPLTLESARPSHTSQYLCASSEPGQGLYNEQFFGPGTRLTVL.

V usage is TRBV3-1 (or the pseudogene TRBV3-2) and J usage is TRBJ1-2; a weak D match, TRBD1 (6 bases). Per germline, CDR1 LGHDT and CDR2 YNNKEL (reference sequence). This CDR3 has 13 residues. V lost 4 bases, J lost 9 bases, and 15 bases lay in between. The CDR3 region has the DNA TGTGCCAGCAGCCCCACAGGGCTTCTCAGCTACACCTTC. It codes for CASSPTGLLSYTF.

The CDR3 DNA sequence: TGTGCCAGCAGCTTACGGACAGGGGGATACTACGAGCAGTACTTC. Residues: CASSLRTGGYYEQYF. The chain joins TRBV11-2 to TRBJ2-7, with 10 bases matching TRBD1. Germline trimming cut 2 bases from V and 3 bases from J; bases unmatched to any gene: 4. Germline V lookup: CDR1 SGHAT, CDR2 FQNNGV. There are 15 residues in the CDR3.

The gene calls are TRBV7-2 and TRBJ2-4, with D hard to call. The CDR3 covers 12 residues. Trimming stripped 5 bases from V and 9 bases from J, with 11 bases between. Germline V CDR1 and CDR2: SGHTA, FQGNSA. The CDR3 region has the DNA TGTGCCAGCAGCGGTTCACCGGGCATTCAGTACTTC. This encodes CASSGSPGIQYF.

The gene calls are TRBV9 and TRBJ1-3; TRBD1 aligns across 8 bases. The V gene's germline CDR1 is SGDLS and CDR2 YYNGEE. This CDR3 is 16 amino acids long. J was trimmed by 4 bases and V by 0 bases; bases with no gene match: 6. Here the CDR3 DNA reads TGTGCCAGCAGCGTAGGATCAGGGGGCACCGGAAACACCATATATTTT. It is translated as CASSVGSGGTGNTIYF.

The CDR3 reads CASSLGQGYYEQYF. CDR3 nucleotides: TGTGCCAGCAGCTTGGGTCAGGGCTACTACGAGCAGTACTTC. The chain recombines TRBV5-5 with TRBJ2-7; weak D call: TRBD1 (5 bases). Trimming cost V 0 bases and J 3 bases, with 10 bases left between them. The CDR3 covers 14 residues. Germline values: CDR1 SGHKS, CDR2 YYEKEE (reference sequence).

The chain carries TRBV24-1 and TRBJ2-1, with 9 bases identical to TRBD1. The CDR3 is made up of 16 amino acids. Per the germline V gene, CDR1 is KGHDR and CDR2 is SFDVKD. The J segment lost 6 bases and the V segment lost 2 bases, leaving 7 bases of the junction unmatched. In DNA, the CDR3 is TGTGCCACCAGTGATTGGAGGGACAGGGAATTCAATGAGCAGTTCTTC. Translation gives CATSDWRDREFNEQFF.

The CDR3 DNA follows: TGTGCCAGCAGTGAAGCGCGGGAGACCCAGTACTTC. Protein: CASSEARETQYF. The chain combines TRBV2 with TRBJ2-5; D is unresolved. This CDR3 has 12 residues. Germline V gene sequence: CDR1 SNHLY, CDR2 FYNNEI. V lost 0 bases and J lost 5, with 4 bases in between.

The J gene is TRBJ2-7, the V gene TRBV4-3; TRBD1 agrees at 7 bases. This CDR3 is built from 15 residues. The germline V gene has CDR1 LGHNA and CDR2 YSLEER. J lost 3 bases, V lost 0 bases, and 5 bases had no gene match. The CDR3 sequence is CASSQEWTGNYEQYF. In DNA, the CDR3 is TGCGCCAGCAGCCAAGAGTGGACAGGTAACTACGAGCAGTACTTC.

The V call is TRBV2, the J call TRBJ2-2; D is perhaps TRBD2 (6 bases). The germline V gene has CDR1 SNHLY and CDR2 FYNNEI. The CDR3 spans 15 residues. The V end was cut by 6 bases, the J end by 7 bases, with 18 bases between. The CDR3 region has the DNA TGTGCCAGCAGAACGGACTACGGATCCGACGGGGAGCTGTTTTTT. Amino acid sequence: CASRTDYGSDGELFF.

The chain uses TRBV11-1 and TRBJ2-7, with 12 bases identical to TRBD1. The CDR3 contains 16 residues. Germline lookup yields CDR1 SGHAT and CDR2 FQDESV (reference sequence). V was pared by 5 bases and J by 3 bases, with 8 bases of the junction left unmatched. The CDR3 is CASSATGTGGVYEQYF. Here the CDR3 DNA reads TGTGCCAGCAGCGCGACCGGGACAGGGGGCGTCTACGAGCAGTACTTC. The full variable domain, rest sourced from reference TRBV11-1 and TRBJ2-7, is EAEVAQSPRYKITEKSQAVAFWCDPISGHATLYWYRQILGQGPELLVQFQDESVVDDSQLPKDRFSAERLKGVDSTLKIQPAELGDSAMYLCASSATGTGGVYEQYFGPGTRLTVT.

The V call is TRBV6-6, the J call TRBJ2-1; a possible D gene is TRBD2 (5 bases). The CDR3 consists of 13 residues. The V end was cut by 7 bases, the J end by 7 bases, with 14 bases between. Germline V gene data show CDR1 as MNHNY and CDR2 as SVGAGI (reference sequence). As DNA, the CDR3 is TGTGCCAGCACTATCCCAAGCGGAAATGAGCAGTTCTTC. This sequence encodes CASTIPSGNEQFF.

The V gene is TRBV30, the J gene TRBJ1-4, with D uncertain. The V and J ends lost 2 bases and 0 bases respectively, with 4 bases between them. CDR1 is GTSNPN and CDR2 is SVGIG in the germline V gene (reference sequence). The CDR3 totals 13 residues. The DNA of the CDR3 is TGTGCCTGGAGTCATGCAACTAATGAAAAACTGTTTTTT. This codes for CAWSHATNEKLFF.